One sample yielded the 8 T cell receptor beta chains listed below, sequenced in a study of blood T cell repertoires in COVID-19. Profiling relied on immunoSEQ multiplex PCR, and the TCRdb table lists in-frame clones only, not all of them. The sample shows 45,000 to 50,000 clones, over 75% of them seen only once. The sample was peripheral blood. The receptors derive from a man aged 45-65 years with acute or convalescent COVID-19.

The chain employs TRBV19 and TRBJ2-1; 7 bases are shared with TRBD2. Trimming removed 7 bases from V and 6 bases from J; junction bases left unmatched: 12. This CDR3 spans 15 amino acids. Germline V gives CDR1 LNHDA, CDR2 SQIVND (reference sequence). The CDR3 is CASTPQWEGGNEQFF. DNA for the CDR3: TGTGCCAGTACCCCTCAGTGGGAGGGTGGCAATGAGCAGTTCTTC.

The genes are TRBV20-1 and TRBJ2-1, with D tentatively TRBD1 (6 bases). Germline V gene lookup returns CDR1 DFQATT and CDR2 SNEGSKA (reference sequence). The CDR3 runs to 11 residues. Written as DNA, the CDR3 is TGCAGCGCGGACAGAGACAATGAGCAGTTCTTC. Translation gives CSADRDNEQFF.

The genes are TRBV5-6 and TRBJ2-7, with 14 bases aligning to TRBD2. CDR3 length: 16 amino acids. With 3 bases clipped from V and 2 bases from J, the junction kept 4 bases outside the gene matches. Germline values: CDR1 SGHDT, CDR2 YYEEEE. CDR3 in amino acids: CASSSSTSGRAYEQYF. The CDR3 DNA is TGTGCCAGCAGCTCCTCGACTAGCGGGAGGGCCTACGAGCAGTACTTC.

This clone occurred once. The chain combines TRBV4-1 with TRBJ2-7; TRBD2 agrees at 10 bases. This CDR3 spans 17 amino acids. V lost 0 bases to trimming and J lost 4 bases; unmatched junction nucleotides: 9. CDR1 MGHRA and CDR2 YSYEKL come from the germline V gene. CDR3: CASSQEIDLAGEYEQYF. The DNA of the CDR3 is TGCGCCAGCAGCCAAGAGATTGATCTAGCGGGAGAATACGAGCAGTACTTC.

The CDR3 bases are TGCGCCAGCAGCTTTGCACTAGGTAGCAATGAGCAGTTCTTC. Residues: CASSFALGSNEQFF. The rearrangement uses TRBV5-1 and TRBJ2-1; tentative D call: TRBD2 (5 bases). Trimming removed 2 bases at V and 6 bases at J, with 12 bases between. The germline CDR1 and CDR2 sequences are SGHRS and YFSETQ. The CDR3 runs 14 residues.

The rearrangement uses TRBV24-1 and TRBJ1-2, with D perhaps matching TRBD1 (5 bases). With 4 bases removed from V and 3 bases from J, the gap between germline ends came to 14 bases. CDR1 is KGHDR, CDR2 SFDVKD, per germline. CDR3 length equals 15 residues. The CDR3 coding sequence is TGTGCCACCAGTGACCCCCGCGGGGCAGACTATGGCTACACCTTC. It translates to CATSDPRGADYGYTF.

V and J are TRBV6-5 and TRBJ2-1, with 11 bases identical to TRBD2. Germline values: CDR1 MNHEY, CDR2 SVGAGI. V lost 7 bases to trimming and J lost 2 bases; unmatched junction nucleotides: 4. CDR3 length: 15 residues. The DNA for the CDR3 is TGTGCCAGCACTTATAGCGGGGGGGCCTACAATGAGCAGTTCTTC. Protein sequence: CASTYSGGAYNEQFF.

The gene calls are TRBV29-1 and TRBJ2-5, with D possibly TRBD1 on 5 matching bases. Trimming left V 5 bases short and J 0 bases short, with 10 bases between. This CDR3 is built from 13 residues. Germline CDR1 SQVTM, CDR2 ANQGSEA. CDR3 in DNA: TGCAGCGTTTCGACAGAGAACCAAGAGACCCAGTACTTC. It yields the protein CSVSTENQETQYF.